These T cell receptor beta chains were read from a single sample in a study of blood T cell repertoires in COVID-19. Clones were sequenced by immunoSEQ multiplex PCR, and TCRdb holds only the in-frame ones, with some missing. The table records about 300,000 clones, approximately 85% of them present only once. Source material: peripheral blood. Every receptor here comes from a man aged 18 to 29 with active or convalescent COVID-19. CDR3s include the opening cysteine and the closing phenylalanine or tryptophan. D genes are given only for firm matches. For some rows the clone size is stated as once, few or many, or as a class when expanded; others skip it.

>TRBJ1-4|-|TRBV25-1|-
CASSVRHRVSNEKLFF
TGTGCCAGCAGTGTTCGACACAGGGTTTCTAATGAAAAACTGTTTTTT
>TRBJ2-3|-|TRBV4-2|TRBD2
CASSPTHTIAGADTQYF
TGTGCCAGCAGCCCCACACATACTATAGCGGGGGCAGATACGCAGTATTTT
>TRBJ1-1|-|TRBV19|TRBD1
CASSPGQGFKAFF
TGTGCCAGTAGTCCCGGACAGGGGTTTAAAGCTTTCTTT
>TRBJ1-1|once|TRBV2|-
CASSGDWDQEAFF
TGTGCCAGCAGTGGGGACTGGGACCAAGAAGCTTTCTTT
>TRBJ1-5|-|TRBV4-1|-
CASSETGTEQPQHF
TGCGCCAGCAGTGAAACAGGTACAGAACAGCCCCAGCATTTT
>TRBJ2-7|few|TRBV6-5|-
CASSYGGNNYEQYF
TGTGCCAGCAGTTATGGGGGCAACAACTACGAGCAGTACTTC
>TRBJ1-2|-|TRBV25-1|-
CASSQGSGHPGVGYTF
TGTGCCAGCAGTCAGGGGTCCGGGCATCCCGGGGTAGGCTACACCTTC
>TRBJ1-3|-|TRBV7-9|-
CASSLPGGASGNTIYF
TGTGCCAGCAGCTTACCGGGGGGCGCGAGTGGAAACACCATATATTTT
>TRBJ1-2|-|TRBV12-5|-
CASGLAGAHGYTF
TGTGCTAGTGGTTTAGCGGGGGCCCATGGCTACACCTTC
>TRBJ1-5|-|TRBV6-5|-
CASSYTGGAGQPQHF
TGTGCCAGCAGTTACACCGGGGGGGCTGGTCAGCCCCAGCATTTT
>TRBJ2-5|-|TRBV10-3|TRBD1
CAISKGQGVQETQYF
TGTGCCATCAGCAAAGGACAGGGGGTTCAAGAGACCCAGTACTTC
>TRBJ1-2|-|TRBV21-1|-
CASSKEPRDRNYGYTF
TGTGCCAGCAGCAAAGAGCCCCGGGACAGAAACTATGGCTACACCTTC
>TRBJ2-3|-|TRBV9|TRBD2
CASSTWTSGGVDTQYF
TGTGCCAGCAGCACTTGGACTAGCGGGGGGGTTGATACGCAGTATTTT
>TRBJ1-6|-|TRBV7-2|TRBD1
CASSLRQGRNSPLHF
TGTGCCAGCAGCTTAAGACAGGGGCGCAATTCACCCCTCCACTTT
>TRBJ2-5|few|TRBV5-6|TRBD1
CASSEGTGVRETQYF
TGTGCCAGCAGCGAAGGGACAGGGGTAAGAGAGACCCAGTACTTC
>TRBJ2-5|-|TRBV27|-
CASKLTTGSPSETQYF
TGTGCCAGCAAACTAACTACGGGATCCCCCTCTGAGACCCAGTACTTC
>TRBJ2-7|-|TRBV3-1/TRBV3-2|-
CASSQLTGSYEQYF
TGTGCCAGCAGCCAACTGACAGGAAGCTACGAGCAGTACTTC
>TRBJ2-1|-|TRBV19|TRBD2
CASSIDLGLAGGDSEQFF
TGTGCCAGTAGTATAGATCTAGGGCTAGCGGGGGGGGATTCTGAGCAGTTCTTC
>TRBJ1-1|-|TRBV23-1|TRBD1
CASSQPGQALEAFF
TGCGCCAGCAGTCAGCCTGGACAGGCTTTAGAAGCTTTCTTT
>TRBJ2-7|-|TRBV19|-
CASSMRGNEQYF
TGTGCCAGTAGTATGAGGGGGAACGAGCAGTACTTC
>TRBJ2-1|-|TRBV10-3|TRBD2
CAISDGLAGGNEQFF
TGTGCCATCAGTGATGGACTAGCGGGGGGGAATGAGCAGTTCTTC
>TRBJ2-5|-|TRBV7-9|-
CASTGPSGIKETQYF
TGTGCCAGCACCGGCCCATCGGGAATCAAGGAGACCCAGTACTTC
>TRBJ1-2|-|TRBV14|TRBD1
CASSPAGTGNHYGYTF
TGTGCCAGCAGCCCTGCCGGGACAGGGAATCACTATGGCTACACCTTC
>TRBJ2-7|-|TRBV7-8|-
CASSLPSATYEQYF
TGTGCCAGCAGCTTACCTAGCGCAACCTACGAGCAGTACTTC
>TRBJ1-6|-|TRBV24-1|-
CATSVYLSSYNSPLHF
TGTGCCACCAGTGTCTACTTGAGCTCCTATAATTCACCCCTCCACTTT
>TRBJ2-7|once|TRBV5-1|-
CASSFLGGTSYEQYF
TGCGCCAGCAGCTTCCTTGGCGGGACCTCCTACGAGCAGTACTTC
>TRBJ2-1|-|TRBV20-1|-
CSAMTVEQFF
TGCAGTGCTATGACTGTCGAGCAGTTCTTC
>TRBJ2-3|-|TRBV2|TRBD1
CASSKQGADTQYF
TGTGCCAGCAGTAAGCAGGGGGCAGATACGCAGTATTTT
>TRBJ1-1|few|TRBV19|-
CACGGGVNTEAFF
TGTGCCTGCGGAGGGGGGGTGAACACTGAAGCTTTCTTT
>TRBJ1-3|-|TRBV6-5|-
CASSPGVGNTIYF
TGTGCCAGCAGCCCAGGGGTTGGAAACACCATATATTTT
>TRBJ1-5|-|TRBV18|TRBD1
CASSPTGTNQPQHF
TGTGCCAGCTCACCGACAGGGACTAATCAGCCCCAGCATTTT